The next 13 T cell receptor beta chains were all read from a single sample in a study of T cell changes during pregnancy in multiple sclerosis. The repertoire was sequenced with immunoSEQ multiplex PCR; TCRdb's copy has only in-frame clones and lacks some. The sample contains tens of thousands of clones, roughly nine tenths of which appear only once. The sample consisted of peripheral blood, taken in the third trimester of pregnancy. These receptors came from a female donor with multiple sclerosis, enrolled in a pregnancy study.

In DNA form, the CDR3 reads TGTGCCAGCAGTTGGTCGAGCGGGAGTTACAATGAGCAGTTCTTC. Translating it yields CASSWSSGSYNEQFF. The chain recombines TRBV2 with TRBJ2-1, with 8 bases matching TRBD2. CDR3 size: 15 residues. V was clipped by 5 bases and J by 4 bases; unmatched bases: 7. Looked up from germline, CDR1 is SNHLY and CDR2 is FYNNEI.

The rearrangement links TRBV14 to TRBJ2-1; 9 bases are a match to TRBD2. The length of the CDR3 is 14 residues. Germline lookup yields CDR1 SGHDN and CDR2 FVKESK. With V trimmed by 1 base and J by 6 bases, 1 base remained unmatched. CDR3 loop: CASSQAGLANEQFF. The CDR3 region has the DNA TGTGCCAGCAGCCAAGCGGGACTAGCCAATGAGCAGTTCTTC.

V is TRBV2 and J is TRBJ2-1; possible D gene TRBD1, 6 bases. With 6 bases removed from V and 2 bases from J, the gap between germline ends came to 11 bases. The V gene's germline CDR1 is SNHLY and CDR2 FYNNEI. The CDR3 consists of 14 residues. The CDR3 loop reads CASSPGEPYNEQFF. The CDR3 region has the DNA TGTGCCAGCAGCCCAGGGGAGCCCTACAATGAGCAGTTCTTC. Combining the CDR3 with reference TRBV2 and TRBJ2-1 gives the whole variable domain EPEVTQTPSHQVTQMGQEVILRCVPISNHLYFYWYRQILGQKVEFLVSFYNNEISEKSEIFDDQFSVERPDGSNFTLKIRSTKLEDSAMYFCASSPGEPYNEQFFGPGTRLTVL.

The gene calls are TRBV5-1 and TRBJ2-3, with TRBD1 matching 9 bases. This CDR3 has 17 residues. Germline V gives CDR1 SGHRS, CDR2 YFSETQ. The J segment lost 2 bases and the V segment lost 1 base, leaving 8 bases of the junction unmatched. Here the CDR3 reads CASSLMPGQGSTDTQYF. In DNA form, the CDR3 reads TGCGCCAGCAGCTTGATGCCTGGACAGGGGTCCACAGATACGCAGTATTTT. Complete variable domain (other parts from reference TRBV5-1 and TRBJ2-3): KAGVTQTPRYLIKTRGQQVTLSCSPISGHRSVSWYQQTPGQGLQFLFEYFSETQRNKGNFPGRFSGRQFSNSRSEMNVSTLELGDSALYLCASSLMPGQGSTDTQYFGPGTRLTVL.

This sequence joins TRBV10-3 and TRBJ2-3, with 13 bases identical to TRBD2. This CDR3 spans 18 amino acids. The germline V gene encodes CDR1 ENHRY and CDR2 SYGVKD. Germline trimming cut 2 bases from V and 5 bases from J; bases unmatched to any gene: 10. CDR3 in amino acids: CAISEAPGLAGVRDTQYF. Here the CDR3 DNA reads TGTGCCATCAGTGAGGCCCCCGGACTAGCGGGAGTCAGAGATACGCAGTATTTT.

The chain has TRBV7-9 and TRBJ2-3; the match to TRBD2 covers 15 bases. Germline V gives CDR1 SEHNR, CDR2 FQNEAQ (reference sequence). Germline trimming cut 5 bases from V and 4 bases from J; bases unmatched to any gene: 10. The CDR3 sequence is 18 residues long. In nucleotides, the CDR3 is TGTGCCAGCAGCCCGCCCGGGACTAGCGGGAGGAGTGCAGATACGCAGTATTTT. Translating gives CASSPPGTSGRSADTQYF.

CDR3 nucleotides: TGTGCCAGTAGTATTAGGACAGGGGGTGCGAACACTGAAGCTTTCTTT. Its protein product is CASSIRTGGANTEAFF. The V gene is TRBV19, the J gene TRBJ1-1; 10 nucleotides match TRBD1. Looked up from germline, CDR1 is LNHDA and CDR2 is SQIVND (reference sequence). The CDR3 spans 16 residues. The junction had 5 bases not matched to a gene; V was cut back by 3 bases and J by 1 base.

The chain links TRBV4-1 to TRBJ1-4, with D unclear. Germline V gene data show CDR1 as MGHRA and CDR2 as YSYEKL. Trimming took 3 bases from V and 6 from J, leaving 14 bases between them. The CDR3 contains 15 residues. CDR3 amino acids: CASSHTGPGDEKLFF. The CDR3 nucleotides read TGCGCCAGCAGCCACACCGGGCCCGGGGATGAAAAACTGTTTTTT.

This clone was recorded many times. This rearrangement joins TRBV10-1 to TRBJ2-1; 9 bases map to TRBD2. This CDR3 region has 16 residues. J was trimmed by 6 bases and V by 3 bases; bases with no gene match: 9. Germline CDR1 and CDR2: WNHNN and SYGVQD (reference sequence). CDR3: CASSENRAGGGNEQFF. CDR3 in DNA: TGCGCCAGCAGTGAAAATCGAGCGGGAGGAGGCAATGAGCAGTTCTTC.

V gene TRBV10-3 combines with J gene TRBJ1-3; D may be TRBD1 (6 bases). V lost 5 bases and J 4 bases, leaving 15 bases between the germline ends. The CDR3 has 15 amino acids. Germline V lookup: CDR1 ENHRY, CDR2 SYGVKD. The CDR3, as DNA: TGTGCCATCAGTAACCCTACAGGGACCGGAAACACCATATATTTT. Its translation is CAISNPTGTGNTIYF.

This chain joins TRBV2 and TRBJ1-1; perhaps TRBD1 as D (5 bases). Germline CDR1 is SNHLY and CDR2 is FYNNEI. Trimming pared 4 bases from V and 5 bases from J, leaving 11 bases between. This CDR3 is built from 13 residues. The CDR3 loop is CASSAGEATEAFF. As DNA, the CDR3 is TGTGCCAGCAGTGCGGGGGAGGCTACTGAAGCTTTCTTT. Supplemented by reference TRBV2 and TRBJ1-1, the full variable domain reads EPEVTQTPSHQVTQMGQEVILRCVPISNHLYFYWYRQILGQKVEFLVSFYNNEISEKSEIFDDQFSVERPDGSNFTLKIRSTKLEDSAMYFCASSAGEATEAFFGQGTRLTVV.

This clone showed up just a few times. This chain joins TRBV29-1 and TRBJ2-5; 10 bases fit TRBD2. Germline CDR1 SQVTM, CDR2 ANQGSEA. The V segment lost 3 bases and the J segment 4 bases; nucleotides outside the gene matches: 5. The CDR3 covers 14 residues. The CDR3 spells CSVDRSGRVETQYF. The CDR3 DNA is TGCAGCGTTGACCGGAGCGGGAGGGTAGAGACCCAGTACTTC.

The rearrangement uses TRBV5-6 and TRBJ2-3, with 10 bases matching TRBD2. Germline V gene sequence: CDR1 SGHDT, CDR2 YYEEEE. This CDR3 comprises 18 residues. Trimming took 3 bases from V and 2 from J; bases not matched to a gene: 12. CDR3 DNA: TGTGCCAGCAGCTCGGACATCGGACTAGCGGAGATCACAGATACGCAGTATTTT. This encodes CASSSDIGLAEITDTQYF. The full variable domain, in which reference TRBV5-6 and TRBJ2-3 provide the parts outside the CDR3, is DAGVTQSPTHLIKTRGQQVTLRCSPKSGHDTVSWYQQALGQGPQFIFQYYEEEERQRGNFPDRFSGHQFPNYSSELNVNALLLGDSALYLCASSSDIGLAEITDTQYFGPGTRLTVL.